This TCR beta chain was identified during a study of T cell repertoires in cytomegalovirus infection. Study-level background: Public TCR beta signatures provided an indication of both CMV infection and a matching HLA type. Findings of the study overall: CMV-specific HLA-C-restricted TCR beta clonotypes dominated the ex vivo response.

Germline assignment: CDR1 SGHTA and CDR2 FQGNSA. CDR3 length: 17 residues. Trimming removed 8 bases from V and 1 base from J; junction bases left unmatched: 11. TCRdb re-derived calls from the reads in MiXCR, one entry per CDR3 protein. The data show 200,000 or so distinct CDR3 sequences, with roughly 27% seen just once and just over 30% held by the top ten. Note on this clonotype: The antigen remains undetermined.

The receptor was isolated from a human donor in good health (CMV status not recorded). Some clones in this sample may be carry-over from other donors' samples. This rearrangement joins TRBV7-2 to TRBJ2-2; 9 bases agree with TRBD2. Source material: PBMCs. DNA of the CDR3: TGTGCCAGCTCCCTACGAGGGACTAGCCTGAACACCGGGGAGCTGTTTTTT. It yields the protein CASSLRGTSLNTGELFF. The whole variable domain, remainder taken from reference TRBV7-2 and TRBJ2-2, is GAGVSQSPSNKVTEKGKDVELRCDPISGHTALYWYRQSLGQGLEFLIYFQGNSAPDKSGLPSDRFSAERTGGSVSTLTIQRTQQEDSAVYLCASSLRGTSLNTGELFFGEGSRLTVL.